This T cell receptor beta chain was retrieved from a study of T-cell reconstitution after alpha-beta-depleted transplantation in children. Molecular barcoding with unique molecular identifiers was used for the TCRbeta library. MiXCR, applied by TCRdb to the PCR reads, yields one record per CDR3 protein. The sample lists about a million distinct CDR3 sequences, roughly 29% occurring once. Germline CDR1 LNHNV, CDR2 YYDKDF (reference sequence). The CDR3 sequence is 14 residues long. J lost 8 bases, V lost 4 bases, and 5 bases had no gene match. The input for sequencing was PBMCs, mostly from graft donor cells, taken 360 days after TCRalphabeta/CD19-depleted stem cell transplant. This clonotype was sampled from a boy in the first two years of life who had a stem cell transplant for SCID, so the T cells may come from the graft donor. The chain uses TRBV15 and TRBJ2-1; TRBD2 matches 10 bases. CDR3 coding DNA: TGTGCCACCAGCACGCTAGCGGGGGAAGATGAGCAGTTCTTC. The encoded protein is CATSTLAGEDEQFF.